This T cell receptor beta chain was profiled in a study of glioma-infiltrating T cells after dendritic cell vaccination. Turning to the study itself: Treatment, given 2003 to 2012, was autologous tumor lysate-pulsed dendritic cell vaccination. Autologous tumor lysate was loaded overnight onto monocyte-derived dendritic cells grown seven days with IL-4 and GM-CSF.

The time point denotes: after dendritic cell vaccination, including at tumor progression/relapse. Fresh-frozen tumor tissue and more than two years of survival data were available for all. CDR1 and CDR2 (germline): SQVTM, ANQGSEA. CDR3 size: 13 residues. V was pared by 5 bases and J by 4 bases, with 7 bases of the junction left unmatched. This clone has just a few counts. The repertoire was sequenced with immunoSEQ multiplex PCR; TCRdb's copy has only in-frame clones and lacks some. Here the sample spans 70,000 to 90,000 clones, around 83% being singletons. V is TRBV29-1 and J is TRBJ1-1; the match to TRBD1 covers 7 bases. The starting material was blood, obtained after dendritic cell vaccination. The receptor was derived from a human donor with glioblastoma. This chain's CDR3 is CSVSEGATTEAFF. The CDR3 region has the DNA TGCAGCGTTTCAGAGGGGGCAACCACTGAAGCTTTCTTT.